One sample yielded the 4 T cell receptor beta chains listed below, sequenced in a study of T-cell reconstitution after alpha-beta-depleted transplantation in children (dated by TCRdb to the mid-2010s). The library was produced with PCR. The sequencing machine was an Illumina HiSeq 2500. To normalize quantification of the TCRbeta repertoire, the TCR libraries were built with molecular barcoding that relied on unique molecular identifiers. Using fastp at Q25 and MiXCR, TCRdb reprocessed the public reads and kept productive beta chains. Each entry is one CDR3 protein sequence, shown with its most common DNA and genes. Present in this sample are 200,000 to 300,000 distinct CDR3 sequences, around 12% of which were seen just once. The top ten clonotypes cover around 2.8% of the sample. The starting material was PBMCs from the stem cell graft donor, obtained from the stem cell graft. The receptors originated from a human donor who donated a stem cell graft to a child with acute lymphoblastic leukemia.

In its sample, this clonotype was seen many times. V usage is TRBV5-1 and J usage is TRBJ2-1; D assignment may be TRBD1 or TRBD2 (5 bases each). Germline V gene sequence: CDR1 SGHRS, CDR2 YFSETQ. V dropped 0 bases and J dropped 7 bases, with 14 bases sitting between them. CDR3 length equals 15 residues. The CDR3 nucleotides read TGCGCCAGCAGCTTGGTGGCACCCGAGGGGAATGAGCAGTTCTTC. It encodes CASSLVAPEGNEQFF.

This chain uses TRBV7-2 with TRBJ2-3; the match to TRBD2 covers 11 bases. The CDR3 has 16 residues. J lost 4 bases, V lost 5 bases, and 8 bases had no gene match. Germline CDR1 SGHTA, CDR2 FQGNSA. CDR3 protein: CASSLLAGGRADTQYF. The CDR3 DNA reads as TGTGCCAGCAGCCTCTTAGCGGGAGGGCGGGCAGATACGCAGTATTTT.

CDR3 region: CASSLLPGQYNEQYF. CDR3 sequence (DNA): TGTGCCAGCAGCCTCCTCCCGGGACAGTACAACGAGCAGTACTTC. The chain joins TRBV27 to TRBJ2-7, with TRBD1 matching over 7 bases. Unmatched junction bases numbered 13, after V lost 6 bases and J lost 5 bases. Germline V lookup: CDR1 MNHEY, CDR2 SMNVEV (reference sequence). The CDR3 has 15 residues.

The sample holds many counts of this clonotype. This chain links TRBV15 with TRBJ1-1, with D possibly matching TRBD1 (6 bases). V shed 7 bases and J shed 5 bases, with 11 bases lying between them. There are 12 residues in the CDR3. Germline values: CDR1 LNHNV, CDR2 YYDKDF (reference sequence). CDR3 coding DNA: TGTGCCACCAATACGCAGGGGACTGAAGCTTTCTTT. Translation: CATNTQGTEAFF. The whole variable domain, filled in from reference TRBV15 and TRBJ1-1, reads DAMVIQNPRYQVTQFGKPVTLSCSQTLNHNVMYWYQQKSSQAPKLLFHYYDKDFNNEADTPDNFQSRRPNTSFCFLDIRSPGLGDTAMYLCATNTQGTEAFFGQGTRLTVV.